In this sample, the clone carrying this T cell receptor beta chain turned up a few times. The antigen is undetermined. The data originate from a study of post-analysis software for immune sequencing data. In the study overall: Disease courses included relapsing-remitting, secondary progressive and progressive-relapsing multiple sclerosis. The study, taken as a whole, reports: A significant reduction in normalized Chao1 diversity was observed in multiple sclerosis patients versus controls. Those samples that were prepared in the same batch co-clustered strongly by F measure. Included in a set of five TRBV segments more frequent in patients than controls were TRBV5-6, TRBV5-1 and TRBV20-1.

Unique molecular identifiers were present in the TCR beta cDNA libraries. The yield from approximately 1 to 10 million T cells was 500,000 or so cDNA molecules in total. TCRdb recomputed calls from the PCR reads with MiXCR, one row per CDR3 protein. The sample includes about 800,000 distinct CDR3 sequences, just under 30% seen only once; the top ten take roughly 0.54%. Germline V CDR1 and CDR2: MNHEY, SMNVEV (reference sequence). CDR3 length: 17 amino acids. Trimming took off 5 bases at V and 1 base at J, with 21 bases between the two ends. Source material: blood. The chain recombines TRBV27 with TRBJ2-7; D unresolved. The TCR sequence derives from a girl under 18 with multiple sclerosis. The CDR3 nucleotides read TGTGCCAGCAGTCTATTTGGTCGATTGGGCGGATCCTACGAGCAGTACTTC. Translation gives CASSLFGRLGGSYEQYF.